Sequencing of this T cell receptor (beta chain) was carried out in a study of CD8+ T cells in alopecia areata. Study outcomes and limitations: Normal scalp had lower clonality than lesional scalp, with alopecia totalis/universalis lesions showing this most strongly. Because of a solitary nonresponder, the connection of baseline CD8+ expansion to response stays uncertain.

The germline gives CDR1 LNHDA, CDR2 SQIVND (reference sequence). CDR3 length: 11 residues. V shed 9 bases and J shed 11 bases, with 16 bases lying between them. Turning to this clone: No antigen is known for it.

Described treatment: oral pan-JAK inhibitor, 5-10 mg twice daily. Peripheral blood, together with lesional scalp punch biopsies, was collected from alopecia areata patients. Sequencing templates came from extracted RNA that was reverse transcribed into cDNA. Here immunoSEQ multiplex PCR was the method, and the copy in TCRdb shows in-frame clones only, minus some. The sample has hundreds of thousands of clones; approximately 70% are singletons. The chain links TRBV19 to TRBJ1-1; a weak D match, TRBD1 (6 bases). The starting material was CD4+ T cells sorted from blood, obtained around week 44, from a patient treated with tofacitinib. The clonotype was recovered from a human donor with alopecia areata. The CDR3 DNA sequence: TGTGCCAGCCGATCAGGGGACTCGGCTTTCTTT. Translating gives CASRSGDSAFF.